Sequencing of this TCR beta chain was carried out in a study of PD-1 blockade in classical Hodgkin lymphoma. Findings and limits, study-wide: The study reported lower baseline TCR diversity in newly diagnosed patients than in healthy donors.

Stated time point: newly diagnosed, previously untreated cHL patient sample. To note about this clone: Its antigen is unknown.

V was trimmed by 2 bases and J by 3 bases, leaving 10 bases between them. Germline V lookup: CDR1 MRHNA, CDR2 SNTAGT. There are 14 residues in the CDR3. The repertoire was sequenced with immunoSEQ multiplex PCR; TCRdb's copy has only in-frame clones and lacks some. The sample includes 20,000 to 25,000 clones, roughly 94% of them seen just once. The sequenced material came from peripheral blood mononuclear cells (PBMCs). V gene TRBV6-4 combines with J gene TRBJ1-2, with D unclear. The clonotype originates from a human donor with classical Hodgkin lymphoma. Here the CDR3 reads CASSDRDAYYGYTF. CDR3 nucleotide sequence: TGTGCCAGCAGTGACAGAGATGCGTACTATGGCTACACCTTC.